Sequencing of this TCR beta chain was carried out in a study of early stage breast cancer tumors. Study background: Most of the 16 invasive tumors were ER+, PR+ and HER2-. Invasive lobular carcinomas made up four of 12 ER+/PR+/HER2- tumors.

Findings and caveats of the study: Enriched TCRB sequences shared across patients were mostly commonly generated sequences.

Repertoires were generated with immunoSEQ multiplex PCR, while TCRdb's copy carries only in-frame clones and drops some. There are about 72,000 clones in the sample; around 80% occur only once, and 3% to 4.5% lies in the top ten. Regarding this clone: What it binds is not known.

What was sequenced was blood. This sequence was found in a person between 55 and 70 years old with breast cancer.

CDR3 amino acids: CATSRSIGTDKETQYF. The CDR3 bases are TGTGCCACCAGCAGATCGATCGGGACAGACAAAGAGACCCAGTACTTC. This chain uses TRBV15 with TRBJ2-5, with 7 bases lining up with TRBD1. Germline V gene data show CDR1 as LNHNV and CDR2 as YYDKDF (reference sequence). This CDR3 has 16 amino acids. The trim removed 2 bases at V and 3 bases at J, leaving 9 bases unmatched.